This TCR beta chain comes out of a study of preoperative IRX-2 immunotherapy in early breast cancer. Treatment in this sample: preoperative locoregional IRX-2 cytokine immunotherapy. Data came from immunoSEQ multiplex PCR; TCRdb stores just in-frame clones and leaves some out. In the table there are about 2,700 clones, about 75% of which are singletons. Germline values: CDR1 LNHDA, CDR2 SQIVND (reference sequence). The CDR3 contains 14 residues. The germline V and J ends were trimmed by 0 bases and 7 bases, with 13 bases remaining between them. The source was tumor tissue, collected before IRX-2 immunotherapy. The J gene is TRBJ2-7, the V gene TRBV19; possible D gene TRBD1, 5 bases. This receptor was obtained from a human donor with breast cancer. CDR3 nucleotide sequence: TGTGCCAGTAGTATAGACGCAGGGCTGGGGGAGCAGTACTTC. Translation: CASSIDAGLGEQYF.